Each of the 4 T cell receptor beta chains below was sequenced from the same sample in a study of T cell responses to AZD1222 COVID-19 vaccine. The table came from immunoSEQ multiplex PCR; TCRdb's copy has only in-frame clones and leaves some out. The repertoire holds fewer than 150,000 clones, with about 87% as singletons. Sequenced material: peripheral blood, taken 28 days after the second AZD1222 dose. The receptors here all came from an adult who received the AZD1222 COVID-19 vaccine.

In DNA, the CDR3 is TGTGCCAGCAGCCCCGGGGGGACCTACGAGCAGTACTTC. Translating it yields CASSPGGTYEQYF. The chain recombines TRBV3-1 (or the pseudogene TRBV3-2) with TRBJ2-7; 7 bases are shared with TRBD2. Germline V gene data show CDR1 as LGHDT and CDR2 as YNNKEL (reference sequence). The length of the CDR3 is 13 residues. The V and J ends lost 4 bases and 2 bases, in that order; junction bases with no gene match: 2.

The V gene is TRBV12-3 or TRBV12-4, the J gene TRBJ2-5; weak D call: TRBD2 (6 bases). V lost 3 bases, J lost 7 bases, and 9 bases lay in between. The CDR3 is 12 residues long. The CDR3 nucleotides are TGTGCCAGCAGTTTTGGGGGGAGGACCCAGTACTTC. Translated: CASSFGGRTQYF.

The V gene is TRBV24-1, the J gene TRBJ1-4, with a tentative D call TRBD1 (6 bases). CDR1 and CDR2 (germline): KGHDR, SFDVKD. The CDR3 contains 20 residues. Trimming cost V 5 bases and J 0 bases, with 24 bases left between them. The CDR3 loop reads CATSGSPGAFRLTTNEKLFF. CDR3 in DNA: TGTGCCACCAGTGGCTCACCAGGGGCATTCCGTCTCACAACTAATGAAAAACTGTTTTTT.

This clone was found a few times. The rearrangement links TRBV11-2 to TRBJ1-6; no reliable D call. The CDR3 covers 14 residues. Germline values: CDR1 SGHAT, CDR2 FQNNGV. The V and J ends lost 1 base and 9 bases respectively, with 10 bases between them. CDR3 sequence reads: CASSLGTSGSPLHF. As DNA, the CDR3 is TGTGCCAGCAGCTTAGGGACTAGTGGTTCACCCCTCCACTTT. Supplemented by reference TRBV11-2 and TRBJ1-6, the full variable domain reads EAGVAQSPRYKIIEKRQSVAFWCNPISGHATLYWYQQILGQGPKLLIQFQNNGVVDDSQLPKDRFSAERLKGVDSTLKIQPAKLEDSAVYLCASSLGTSGSPLHFGNGTRLTVT.